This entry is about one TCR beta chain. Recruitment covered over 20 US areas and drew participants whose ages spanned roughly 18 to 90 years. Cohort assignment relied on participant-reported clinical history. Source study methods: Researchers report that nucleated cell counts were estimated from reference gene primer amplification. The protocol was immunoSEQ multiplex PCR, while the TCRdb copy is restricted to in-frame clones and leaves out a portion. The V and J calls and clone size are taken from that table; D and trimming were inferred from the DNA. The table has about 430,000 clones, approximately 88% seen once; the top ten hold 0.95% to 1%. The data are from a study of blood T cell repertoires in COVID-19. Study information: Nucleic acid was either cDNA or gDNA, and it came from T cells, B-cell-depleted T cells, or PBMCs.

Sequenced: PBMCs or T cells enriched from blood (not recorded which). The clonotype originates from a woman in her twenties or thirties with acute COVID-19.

CDR3 region: CASSYGTGEVPQHF. DNA of the CDR3: TGTGCCAGCAGCTACGGGACAGGGGAGGTGCCCCAGCATTTT. The chain has TRBV3-1 (or the pseudogene TRBV3-2) and TRBJ1-5; TRBD1 matches 10 bases. V dropped 5 bases and J dropped 9; count of bases not matched to a gene: 7. The CDR3 has 14 amino acids. The germline V gene encodes CDR1 LGHDT and CDR2 YNNKEL (reference sequence).